Included here is one T cell receptor beta chain sequence, with context. In the authors' methods: Estimation of nucleated cell counts was performed using reference gene primer amplification. Libraries were prepared by immunoSEQ multiplex PCR; TCRdb keeps only in-frame clonotypes and omits some of them. V, J and clone size were drawn from that table, and D and trimming were deduced from the DNA. The sample includes 220,000 or so clones, around 90% of them seen just once. Seattle enrolled patients during active infection and tracked them longitudinally. The data were taken from a study of blood T cell repertoires in COVID-19. Study overall: Some COVID-19 samples were acute and others convalescent; all came from the United States, Italy and Spain. T cells, B-cell-depleted T cells, or PBMCs provided the cDNA or gDNA that served as material.

Germline values: CDR1 LGHDT, CDR2 YNNKEL (reference sequence). V dropped 1 base and J dropped 6 bases, with 12 bases sitting between them. This CDR3 contains 15 residues. The sequence was collected from a man aged 55-75 years with COVID-19, enrolled during active disease. The chain has TRBV3-1 (or the pseudogene TRBV3-2) and TRBJ2-2; maybe TRBD2 (6 bases). Sample: peripheral blood. The CDR3 loop reads CASSQGNSGAGELFF. For the CDR3, the DNA is TGTGCCAGCAGCCAAGGGAATAGCGGAGCCGGGGAGCTGTTTTTT.